These 17 T cell receptor beta chains share one sample of origin, sequenced in a study of blood T cell repertoires in COVID-19. Data came from immunoSEQ multiplex PCR; TCRdb stores just in-frame clones and leaves some out. Of about 490,000 clones listed, 80% to 90% are singletons. Material for sequencing was peripheral blood. Receptors were obtained from a human donor in a cohort sampled during active COVID-19.

Of note for this clone: Other DNA sequences within the sample encode an identical CDR3. The V and J genes are TRBV9 and TRBJ2-7; 9 bases match TRBD1. The V gene end was trimmed by 2 bases and the J gene end by 2 bases; junction bases not matched to a gene: 2. The length of the CDR3 is 14 residues. Looked up from germline, CDR1 is SGDLS and CDR2 is YYNGEE. CDR3 protein: CASSVGTGTYEQYF. The CDR3 DNA reads as TGTGCCAGCAGCGTGGGGACAGGGACCTACGAGCAGTACTTC.

This chain links TRBV28 with TRBJ2-4; TRBD2 is a possible D gene (5 bases). The CDR3 consists of 17 residues. CDR1 is MDHEN, CDR2 SYDVKM, per germline. The germline V and J ends were trimmed by 5 bases and 3 bases, with 20 bases remaining between them. CDR3 loop: CASSHFKGEGSKNIQYF. DNA of the CDR3: TGTGCCAGCAGTCATTTCAAGGGAGAGGGAAGCAAAAACATTCAGTACTTC.

V and J are TRBV10-3 and TRBJ2-7, with 7 nucleotides matching TRBD2. This CDR3 has 14 residues. V shed 10 bases and J 4 bases; nucleotides not matched to a gene: 13. Germline V gene sequence: CDR1 ENHRY, CDR2 SYGVKD. CDR3 in DNA: TGTGCCACCGGAAGCGGCGGGAGTATGTACGAGCAGTACTTC. It yields the protein CATGSGGSMYEQYF.

The rearrangement links TRBV30 to TRBJ1-2; 7 bases line up with TRBD1. The CDR3 consists of 14 residues. Unmatched junction bases numbered 13, after V lost 4 bases and J lost 8 bases. Per the germline V gene, CDR1 is GTSNPN and CDR2 is SVGIG (reference sequence). The CDR3 protein is CAWTLQGTAGGYTF. For the CDR3, the DNA is TGTGCCTGGACCCTACAGGGGACAGCTGGCGGCTACACCTTC.

This clone was detected only once. This chain connects TRBV23-1 to TRBJ2-7; TRBD1 is a possible D gene (5 bases). TRBV23-1 is an ORF for which the function is uncertain. The CDR3 consists of 14 residues. The V end lost 2 bases, the J end lost 7 bases, and 15 bases lay between the germline ends. CDR3 DNA sequence: TGCGCCAGCAGTCAAGGTTCCGGCAGGGTGGAGCAGTACTTC. Amino acids: CASSQGSGRVEQYF.

The chain couples TRBV7-6 to TRBJ1-2; maybe TRBD1 (6 bases). The CDR3 extends over 15 amino acids. CDR1 is SGHVS, CDR2 FNYEAQ, per germline. The V gene lost 1 base and the J gene lost 4 bases, with 13 bases spanning the gap. The CDR3 sequence is CASSLEAGDPYGYTF. Written as DNA, the CDR3 is TGTGCCAGCAGCTTAGAGGCAGGGGATCCCTATGGCTACACCTTC.

As for this clone: In the same sample, other DNA sequences code for this CDR3. This chain uses TRBV7-3 with TRBJ2-3; 7 bases align to TRBD2. The V and J ends lost 5 bases and 2 bases, in that order; junction bases with no gene match: 7. Germline assignment: CDR1 SGHTA and CDR2 FQGTGA. The CDR3 extends over 15 amino acids. CDR3 DNA: TGTGCCAGCAGCCCCAGCGGGACTACCACAGATACGCAGTATTTT. This sequence encodes CASSPSGTTTDTQYF.

This rearrangement joins TRBV2 to TRBJ1-1; D is uncertain. The germline V and J ends were trimmed by 9 bases and 1 base, with 15 bases remaining between them. The CDR3 is 14 amino acids. CDR1 SNHLY and CDR2 FYNNEI come from the germline V gene. Here the CDR3 reads CARLTGGQNTEAFF. CDR3 coding DNA: TGTGCCAGGCTAACGGGAGGGCAGAACACTGAAGCTTTCTTT.

This sequence joins TRBV28 and TRBJ2-7; D gene unclear. With 2 bases removed from V and 6 bases from J, the gap between germline ends came to 17 bases. The length of the CDR3 is 15 residues. The germline V gene has CDR1 MDHEN and CDR2 SYDVKM. This chain's CDR3 is CASSLTIILRGEQYF. CDR3 in DNA: TGTGCCAGCAGTTTAACTATAATTCTCCGTGGCGAGCAGTACTTC.

V is TRBV11-2 and J is TRBJ1-3; 7 bases are shared with TRBD1. The germline CDR1 and CDR2 sequences are SGHAT and FQNNGV. This CDR3 has 15 amino acids. Trimming removed 2 bases from V and 4 bases from J; junction bases left unmatched: 5. CDR3 amino acids: CASSLSGTAGNTIYF. The CDR3 bases are TGTGCCAGCAGCTTATCCGGGACAGCCGGAAACACCATATATTTT.

The sample holds a few counts of this clone. This sequence joins TRBV6-5 and TRBJ1-1; D remains unclear. Germline CDR1 reads MNHEY; CDR2 reads SVGAGI. Trimming took off 2 bases at V and 1 base at J, with 5 bases between the two ends. The CDR3 sequence is 13 residues long. CDR3 sequence reads: CASSYGQNTEAFF. DNA for the CDR3: TGTGCCAGCAGTTACGGGCAGAACACTGAAGCTTTCTTT.

The CDR3 protein is CASSLETVNTEAFF. For the CDR3, the DNA is TGTGCCAGCAGCTTGGAGACAGTGAACACTGAAGCTTTCTTT. The genes are TRBV5-6 and TRBJ1-1; perhaps TRBD1 as D (5 bases). With 0 bases removed from V and 0 bases from J, the gap between germline ends came to 6 bases. This CDR3 is 14 amino acids long. In germline, CDR1 is SGHDT, CDR2 YYEEEE.

The chain combines TRBV5-3 with TRBJ1-6, with 7 bases fitting TRBD1. TRBV5-3 qualifies as an ORF whose function is uncertain. Unmatched junction bases numbered 14, after V lost 4 bases and J lost 7 bases. The CDR3 has 17 residues. CDR3 protein: CARSLLGQAAWNSPLHF. The CDR3 coding sequence is TGTGCCAGAAGCCTCCTAGGACAGGCCGCTTGGAATTCACCCCTCCACTTT.

The chain recombines TRBV30 with TRBJ2-1; 11 positions match TRBD2. The CDR3 spans 18 residues. V was clipped by 0 bases and J by 1 base; unmatched bases: 8. Germline assignment: CDR1 GTSNPN and CDR2 SVGIG (reference sequence). The CDR3 nucleotides are TGTGCCTGGAGTGTACGTACTAGCGGGAGTGTATCCTACAATGAGCAGTTCTTC. Translation: CAWSVRTSGSVSYNEQFF.

V usage is TRBV10-3 and J usage is TRBJ2-2, with 7 bases fitting TRBD2. The CDR3 has 16 residues. The germline V gene encodes CDR1 ENHRY and CDR2 SYGVKD. With V trimmed by 6 bases and J by 9 bases, 16 bases remained unmatched. Written as DNA, the CDR3 is TGTGCCATCAGCGGCGCAAGCGGGAACCTTGGCTGGGAGCTGTTTTTT. This codes for CAISGASGNLGWELFF.

CDR3 DNA: TGTGCCAGCAGCCTGACTAGCGGGCTATACGAGCAGTACTTC. This translates into CASSLTSGLYEQYF. The rearrangement links TRBV7-2 to TRBJ2-7; 10 nucleotides align to TRBD2. The trim removed 5 bases at V and 4 bases at J, leaving 5 bases unmatched. Germline CDR1 is SGHTA and CDR2 is FQGNSA. This CDR3 is built from 14 residues.

The CDR3 reads CASRSGGGTEAFF. The CDR3 region has the DNA TGTGCCAGCAGATCAGGGGGCGGCACTGAAGCTTTCTTT. The chain has TRBV27 and TRBJ1-1; 8 bases are shared with TRBD1. CDR3 length equals 13 residues. Trimming removed 6 bases from V and 4 bases from J; junction bases left unmatched: 4. Per the germline V gene, CDR1 is MNHEY and CDR2 is SMNVEV (reference sequence).